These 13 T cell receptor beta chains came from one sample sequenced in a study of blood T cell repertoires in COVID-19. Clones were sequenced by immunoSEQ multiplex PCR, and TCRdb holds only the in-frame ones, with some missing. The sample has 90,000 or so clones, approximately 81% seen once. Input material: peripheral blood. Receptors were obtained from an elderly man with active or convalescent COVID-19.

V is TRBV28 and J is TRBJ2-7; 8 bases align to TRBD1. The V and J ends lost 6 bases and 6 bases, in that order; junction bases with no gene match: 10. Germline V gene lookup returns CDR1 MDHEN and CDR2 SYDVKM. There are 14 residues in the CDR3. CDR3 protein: CASRGGQGAPEQYF. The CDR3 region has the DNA TGTGCCAGCAGAGGAGGGCAGGGGGCGCCCGAGCAGTACTTC. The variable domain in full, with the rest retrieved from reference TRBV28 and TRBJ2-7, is DVKVTQSSRYLVKRTGEKVFLECVQDMDHENMFWYRQDPGLGLRLIYFSYDVKMKEKGDIPEGYSVSREKKERFSLILESASTNQTSMYLCASRGGQGAPEQYFGPGTRLTVT.

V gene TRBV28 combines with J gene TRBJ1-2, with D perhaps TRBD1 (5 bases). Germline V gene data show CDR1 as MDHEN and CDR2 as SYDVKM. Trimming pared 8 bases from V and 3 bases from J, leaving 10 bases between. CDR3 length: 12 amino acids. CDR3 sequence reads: CASRGGDYGYTF. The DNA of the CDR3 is TGTGCCAGCCGGGGGGGTGACTATGGCTACACCTTC.

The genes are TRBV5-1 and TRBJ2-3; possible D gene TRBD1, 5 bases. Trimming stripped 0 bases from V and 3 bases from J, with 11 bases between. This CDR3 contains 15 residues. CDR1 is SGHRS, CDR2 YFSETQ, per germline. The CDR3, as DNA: TGCGCCAGCAGCTTGGCTTCAGGGTGGACAGATACGCAGTATTTT. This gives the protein CASSLASGWTDTQYF.

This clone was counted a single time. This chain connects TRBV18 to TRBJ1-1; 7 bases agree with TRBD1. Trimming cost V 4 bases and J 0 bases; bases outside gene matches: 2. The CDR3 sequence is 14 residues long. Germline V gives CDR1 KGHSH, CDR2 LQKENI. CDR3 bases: TGTGCCAGCTCACTTGACAGGGTGAACACTGAAGCTTTCTTT. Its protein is CASSLDRVNTEAFF.

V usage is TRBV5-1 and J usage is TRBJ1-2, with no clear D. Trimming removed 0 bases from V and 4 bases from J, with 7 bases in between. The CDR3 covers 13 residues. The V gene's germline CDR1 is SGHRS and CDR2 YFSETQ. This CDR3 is CASSLAPGYGYTF. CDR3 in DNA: TGCGCCAGCAGCTTGGCCCCGGGCTATGGCTACACCTTC.

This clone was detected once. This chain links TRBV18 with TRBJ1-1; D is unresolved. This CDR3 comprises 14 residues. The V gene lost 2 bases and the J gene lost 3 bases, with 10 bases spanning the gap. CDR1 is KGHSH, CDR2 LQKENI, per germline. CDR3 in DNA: TGTGCCAGCTCACCAGCTGGTGAGTACACTGAAGCTTTCTTT. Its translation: CASSPAGEYTEAFF.

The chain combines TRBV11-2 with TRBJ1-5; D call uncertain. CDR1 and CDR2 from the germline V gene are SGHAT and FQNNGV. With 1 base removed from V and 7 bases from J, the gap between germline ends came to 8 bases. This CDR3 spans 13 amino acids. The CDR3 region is CASSLGALQPQHF. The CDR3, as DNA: TGTGCCAGCAGCTTAGGCGCCCTCCAGCCCCAGCATTTT. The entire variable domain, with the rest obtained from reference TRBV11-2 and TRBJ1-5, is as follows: EAGVAQSPRYKIIEKRQSVAFWCNPISGHATLYWYQQILGQGPKLLIQFQNNGVVDDSQLPKDRFSAERLKGVDSTLKIQPAKLEDSAVYLCASSLGALQPQHFGDGTRLSIL.

CDR3 in DNA: TGTGCCAGCAGTTTAAGTTTGGTCAGGGGGCAGGATGGCTACACCTTC. It codes for CASSLSLVRGQDGYTF. This chain connects TRBV28 to TRBJ1-2, with 8 bases aligning to TRBD1. This CDR3 has 16 amino acids. The J segment lost 6 bases and the V segment lost 2 bases, leaving 11 bases of the junction unmatched. The germline CDR1 and CDR2 sequences are MDHEN and SYDVKM.

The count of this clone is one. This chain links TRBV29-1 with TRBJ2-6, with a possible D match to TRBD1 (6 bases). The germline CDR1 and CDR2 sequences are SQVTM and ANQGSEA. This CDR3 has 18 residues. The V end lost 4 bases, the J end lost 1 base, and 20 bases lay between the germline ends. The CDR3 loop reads CSVVVDSRVLSGANVLTF. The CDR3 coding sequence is TGCAGCGTTGTCGTGGACAGTCGGGTCCTTTCTGGGGCCAACGTCCTGACTTTC.

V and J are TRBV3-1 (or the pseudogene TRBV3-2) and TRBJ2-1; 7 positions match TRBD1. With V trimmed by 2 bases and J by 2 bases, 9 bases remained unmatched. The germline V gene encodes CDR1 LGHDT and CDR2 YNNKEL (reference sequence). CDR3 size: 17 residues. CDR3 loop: CASSQTRTGQTYNEQFF. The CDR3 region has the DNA TGTGCCAGCAGCCAAACCCGGACAGGACAAACCTACAATGAGCAGTTCTTC.

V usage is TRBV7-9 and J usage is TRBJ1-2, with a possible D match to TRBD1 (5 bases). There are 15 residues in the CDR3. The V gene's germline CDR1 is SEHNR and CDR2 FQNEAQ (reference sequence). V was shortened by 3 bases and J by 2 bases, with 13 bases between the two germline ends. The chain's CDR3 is CASSFSSRANYGYTF. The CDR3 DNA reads TGTGCCAGCAGCTTTAGTTCCAGGGCAAACTATGGCTACACCTTC.

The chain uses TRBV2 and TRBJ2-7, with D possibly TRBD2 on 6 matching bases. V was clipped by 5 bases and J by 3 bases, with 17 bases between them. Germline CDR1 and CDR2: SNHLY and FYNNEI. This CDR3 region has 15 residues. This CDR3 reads CASSPRGGAIYEQYF. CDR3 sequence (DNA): TGTGCCAGCAGTCCTCGGGGAGGCGCAATCTACGAGCAGTACTTC.

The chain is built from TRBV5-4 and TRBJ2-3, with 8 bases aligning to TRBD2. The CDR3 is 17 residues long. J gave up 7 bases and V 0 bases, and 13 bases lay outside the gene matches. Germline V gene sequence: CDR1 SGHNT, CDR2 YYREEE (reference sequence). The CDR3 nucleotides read TGTGCCAGCAGCTTGGAGGAACGGCGGGGGGCCCGACATACGCAGTATTTT. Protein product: CASSLEERRGARHTQYF.